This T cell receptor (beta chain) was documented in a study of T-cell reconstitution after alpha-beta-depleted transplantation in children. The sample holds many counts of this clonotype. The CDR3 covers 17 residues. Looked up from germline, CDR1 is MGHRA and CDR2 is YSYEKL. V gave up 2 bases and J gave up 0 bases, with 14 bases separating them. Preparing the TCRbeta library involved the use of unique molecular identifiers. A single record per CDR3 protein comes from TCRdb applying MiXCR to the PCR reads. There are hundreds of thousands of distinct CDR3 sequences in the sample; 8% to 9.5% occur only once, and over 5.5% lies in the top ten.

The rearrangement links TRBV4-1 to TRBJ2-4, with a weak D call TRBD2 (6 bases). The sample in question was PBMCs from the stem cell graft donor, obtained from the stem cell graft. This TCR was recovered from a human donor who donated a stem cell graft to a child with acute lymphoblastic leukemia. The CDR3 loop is CASSQFSGTLAKNIQYF. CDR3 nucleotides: TGCGCCAGCAGCCAATTTAGCGGAACCCTAGCCAAAAACATTCAGTACTTC.